Given below is one T cell receptor (beta chain) in context. The CDR3 length is 16 residues. J was trimmed by 6 bases and V by 4 bases; bases with no gene match: 15. Germline V gene sequence: CDR1 SGHDT, CDR2 YYEEEE. This specimen comes from a study of T-cell memory formation after mild COVID-19. Each CDR3 protein is one row after TCRdb ran MiXCR on the 5' RACE reads. The sample has a few hundred thousand distinct CDR3 sequences, 20% to 25% seen once. The chain recombines TRBV5-6 with TRBJ1-2; 7 nucleotides match TRBD1. The sequenced sample consisted of PBMCs or a T cell subset sorted from them (not recorded which). The sequence was obtained from an adult woman who had mild COVID-19 (a few samples of this study predate the infection). Cell type and time point are not known. CDR3 amino acids: CASSRRGGDRANGYTF. In DNA, the CDR3 is TGTGCCAGCAGCCGACGTGGGGGTGACAGGGCCAATGGCTACACCTTC.